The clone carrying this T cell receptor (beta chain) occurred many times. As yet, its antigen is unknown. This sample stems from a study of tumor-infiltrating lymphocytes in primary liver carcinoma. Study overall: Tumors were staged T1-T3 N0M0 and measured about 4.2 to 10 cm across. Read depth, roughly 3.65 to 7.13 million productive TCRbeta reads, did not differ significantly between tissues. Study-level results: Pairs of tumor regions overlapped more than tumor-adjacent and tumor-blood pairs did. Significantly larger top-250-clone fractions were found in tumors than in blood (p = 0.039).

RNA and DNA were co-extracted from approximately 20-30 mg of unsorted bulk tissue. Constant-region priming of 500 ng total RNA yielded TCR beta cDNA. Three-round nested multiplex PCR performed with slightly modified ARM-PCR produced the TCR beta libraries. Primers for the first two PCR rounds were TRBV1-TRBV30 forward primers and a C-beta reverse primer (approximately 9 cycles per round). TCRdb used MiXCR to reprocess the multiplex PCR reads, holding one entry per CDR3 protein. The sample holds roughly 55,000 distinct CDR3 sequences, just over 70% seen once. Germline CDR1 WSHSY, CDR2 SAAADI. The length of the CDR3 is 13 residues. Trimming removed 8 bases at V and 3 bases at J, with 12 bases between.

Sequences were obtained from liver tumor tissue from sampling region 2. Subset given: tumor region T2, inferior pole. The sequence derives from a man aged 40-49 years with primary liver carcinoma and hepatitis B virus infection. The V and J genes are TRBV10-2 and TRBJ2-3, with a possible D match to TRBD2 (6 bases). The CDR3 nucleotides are TGCGCCAGCGTAGCGGACCAAACAGATACGCAGTATTTT. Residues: CASVADQTDTQYF.